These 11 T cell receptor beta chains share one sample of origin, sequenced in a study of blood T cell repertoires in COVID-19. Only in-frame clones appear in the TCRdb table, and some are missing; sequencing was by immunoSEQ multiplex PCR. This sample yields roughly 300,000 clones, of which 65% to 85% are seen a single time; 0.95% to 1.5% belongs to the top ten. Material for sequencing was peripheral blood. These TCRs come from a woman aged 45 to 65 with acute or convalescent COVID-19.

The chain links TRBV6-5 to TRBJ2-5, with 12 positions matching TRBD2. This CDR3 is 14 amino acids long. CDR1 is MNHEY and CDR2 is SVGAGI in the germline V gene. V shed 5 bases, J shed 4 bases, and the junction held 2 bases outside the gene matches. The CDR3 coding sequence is TGTGCCAGCAGTATGACTAGCGGGGGAGAGACCCAGTACTTC. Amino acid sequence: CASSMTSGGETQYF.

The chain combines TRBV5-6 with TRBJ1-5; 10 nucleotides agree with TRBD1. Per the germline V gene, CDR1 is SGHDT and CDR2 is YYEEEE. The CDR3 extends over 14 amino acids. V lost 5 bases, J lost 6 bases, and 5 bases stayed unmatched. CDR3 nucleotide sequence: TGTGCCAGCAGGCCGGGACAGGGGCTTCAGCCCCAGCATTTT. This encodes CASRPGQGLQPQHF. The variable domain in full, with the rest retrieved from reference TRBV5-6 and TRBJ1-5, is DAGVTQSPTHLIKTRGQQVTLRCSPKSGHDTVSWYQQALGQGPQFIFQYYEEEERQRGNFPDRFSGHQFPNYSSELNVNALLLGDSALYLCASRPGQGLQPQHFGDGTRLSIL.

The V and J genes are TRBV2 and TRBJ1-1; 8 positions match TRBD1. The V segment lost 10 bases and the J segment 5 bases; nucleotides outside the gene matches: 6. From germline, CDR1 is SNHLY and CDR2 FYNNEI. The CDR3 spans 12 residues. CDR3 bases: TGTGCCATCGGACAGGGTAGGACTGAAGCTTTCTTT. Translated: CAIGQGRTEAFF. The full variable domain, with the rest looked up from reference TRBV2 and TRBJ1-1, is EPEVTQTPSHQVTQMGQEVILRCVPISNHLYFYWYRQILGQKVEFLVSFYNNEISEKSEIFDDQFSVERPDGSNFTLKIRSTKLEDSAMYFCAIGQGRTEAFFGQGTRLTVV.

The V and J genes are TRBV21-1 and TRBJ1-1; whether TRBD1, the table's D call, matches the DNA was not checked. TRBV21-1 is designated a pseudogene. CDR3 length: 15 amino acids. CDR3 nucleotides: TGTGCCAGCAGCAAGCCCGGGGACAGGGACACTGAAGCTTTCTTT. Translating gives CASSKPGDRDTEAFF.

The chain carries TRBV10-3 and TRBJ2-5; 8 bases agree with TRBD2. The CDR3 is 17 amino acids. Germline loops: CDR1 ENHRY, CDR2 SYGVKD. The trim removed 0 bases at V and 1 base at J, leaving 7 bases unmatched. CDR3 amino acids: CAISESGGTSGQETQYF. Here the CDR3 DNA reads TGTGCCATCAGTGAGTCGGGGGGGACTAGTGGCCAAGAGACCCAGTACTTC.

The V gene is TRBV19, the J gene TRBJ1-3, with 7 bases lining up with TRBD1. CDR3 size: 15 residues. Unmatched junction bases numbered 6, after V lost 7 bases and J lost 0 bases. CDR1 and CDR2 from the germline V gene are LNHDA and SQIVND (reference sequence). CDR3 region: CASKQGRNSGNTIYF. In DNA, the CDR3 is TGTGCCAGTAAACAGGGGAGAAACTCTGGAAACACCATATATTTT.

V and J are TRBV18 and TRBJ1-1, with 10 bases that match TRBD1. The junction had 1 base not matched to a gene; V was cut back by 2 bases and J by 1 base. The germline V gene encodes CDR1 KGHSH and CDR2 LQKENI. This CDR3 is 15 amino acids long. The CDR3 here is CASSPGTGANTEAFF. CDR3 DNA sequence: TGTGCCAGCTCACCAGGGACAGGGGCGAACACTGAAGCTTTCTTT.

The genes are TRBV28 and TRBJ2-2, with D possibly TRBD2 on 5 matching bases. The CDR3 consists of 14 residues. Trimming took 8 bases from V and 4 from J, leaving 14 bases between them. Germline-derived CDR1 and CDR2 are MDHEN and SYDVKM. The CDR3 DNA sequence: TGTGCCAGCCGCCCCCAGCTAGCCACCGGGGAGCTGTTTTTT. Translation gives CASRPQLATGELFF.

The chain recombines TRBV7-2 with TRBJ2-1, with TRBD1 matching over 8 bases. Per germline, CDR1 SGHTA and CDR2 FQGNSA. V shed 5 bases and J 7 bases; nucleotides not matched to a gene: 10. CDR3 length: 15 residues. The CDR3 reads CASSLGQGLGNEQFF. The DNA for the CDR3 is TGTGCCAGCAGCCTCGGACAGGGTCTAGGGAATGAGCAGTTCTTC.

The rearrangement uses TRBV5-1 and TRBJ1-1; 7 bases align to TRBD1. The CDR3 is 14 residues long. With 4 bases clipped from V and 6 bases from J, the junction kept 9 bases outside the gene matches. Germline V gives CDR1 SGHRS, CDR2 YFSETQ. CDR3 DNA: TGCGCCAGCAGCAGTGCACAGGGGATCGCTGAAGCTTTCTTT. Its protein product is CASSSAQGIAEAFF.

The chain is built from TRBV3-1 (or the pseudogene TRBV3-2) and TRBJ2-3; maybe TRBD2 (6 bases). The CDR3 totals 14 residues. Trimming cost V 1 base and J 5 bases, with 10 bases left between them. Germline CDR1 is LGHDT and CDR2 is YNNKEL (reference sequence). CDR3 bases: TGTGCCAGCAGCCAAGGTCTTAGCGGAGATACGCAGTATTTT. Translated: CASSQGLSGDTQYF.